This TCR beta chain is from a study of T cell changes during pregnancy in multiple sclerosis. Germline V gives CDR1 MGHRA, CDR2 YSYEKL. The CDR3 extends over 19 amino acids. Trimming left V 4 bases short and J 5 bases short, with 30 bases between. Clones were sequenced by immunoSEQ multiplex PCR, and TCRdb holds only the in-frame ones, with some missing. This table holds some 89,000 clones, roughly 93% found once. The receptor comes from a female donor with multiple sclerosis, enrolled in a pregnancy study. This material consisted of peripheral blood, taken in the third trimester of pregnancy. This sequence joins TRBV4-1 and TRBJ2-7; possible D gene TRBD1, 8 bases. The CDR3 coding sequence is TGCGCCAGCAGCCGGGAGGGGCCTACCTGGACAGGGAGCGGGGACGAGCAGTACTTC. Its translation is CASSREGPTWTGSGDEQYF.